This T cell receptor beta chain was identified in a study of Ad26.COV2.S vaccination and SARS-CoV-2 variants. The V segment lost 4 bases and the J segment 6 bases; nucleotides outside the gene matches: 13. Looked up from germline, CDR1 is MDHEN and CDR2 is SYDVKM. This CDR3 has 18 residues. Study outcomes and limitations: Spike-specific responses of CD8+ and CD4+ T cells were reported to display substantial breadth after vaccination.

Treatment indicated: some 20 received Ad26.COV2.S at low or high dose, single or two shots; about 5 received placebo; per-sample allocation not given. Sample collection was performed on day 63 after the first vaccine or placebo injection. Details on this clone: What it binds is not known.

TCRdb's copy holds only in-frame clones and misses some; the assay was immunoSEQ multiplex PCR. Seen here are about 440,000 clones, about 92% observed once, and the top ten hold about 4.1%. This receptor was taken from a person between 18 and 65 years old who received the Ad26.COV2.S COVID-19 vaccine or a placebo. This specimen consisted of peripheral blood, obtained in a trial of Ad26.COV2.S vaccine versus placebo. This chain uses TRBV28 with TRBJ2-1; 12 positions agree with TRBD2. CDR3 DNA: TGTGCCAGCAGTTCCCCCCCTGCGAGACTAGCGGGAGTCAATGAGCAGTTCTTC. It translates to CASSSPPARLAGVNEQFF.